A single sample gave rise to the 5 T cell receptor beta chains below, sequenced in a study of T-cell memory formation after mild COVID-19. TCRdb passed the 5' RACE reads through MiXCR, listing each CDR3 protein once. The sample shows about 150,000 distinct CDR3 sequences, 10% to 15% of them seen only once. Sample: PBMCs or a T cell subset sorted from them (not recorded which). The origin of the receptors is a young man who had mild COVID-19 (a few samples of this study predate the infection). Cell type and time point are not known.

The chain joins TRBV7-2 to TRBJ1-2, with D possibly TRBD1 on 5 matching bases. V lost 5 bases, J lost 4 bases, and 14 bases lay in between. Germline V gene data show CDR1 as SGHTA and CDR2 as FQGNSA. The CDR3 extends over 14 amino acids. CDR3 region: CASSPGRGGYGYTF. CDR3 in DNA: TGTGCCAGCAGCCCAGGGCGGGGGGGCTATGGCTACACCTTC.

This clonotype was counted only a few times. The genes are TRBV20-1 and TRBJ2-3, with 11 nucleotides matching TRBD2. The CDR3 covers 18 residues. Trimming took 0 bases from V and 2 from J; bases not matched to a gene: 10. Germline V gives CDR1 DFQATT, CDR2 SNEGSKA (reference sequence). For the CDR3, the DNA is TGCAGTGCTAGAGATTCGGGGCCTAGCGGGGGGATCACAGATACGCAGTATTTT. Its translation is CSARDSGPSGGITDTQYF.

CDR3 sequence: CSASMYRRYQETQYF. CDR3 bases: TGCAGTGCTAGTATGTACCGTAGGTACCAAGAGACCCAGTACTTC. This chain uses TRBV20-1 with TRBJ2-5; D uncertain. V gave up 3 bases and J gave up 0 bases, with 14 bases separating them. Germline CDR1 reads DFQATT; CDR2 reads SNEGSKA (reference sequence). The CDR3 contains 15 residues.

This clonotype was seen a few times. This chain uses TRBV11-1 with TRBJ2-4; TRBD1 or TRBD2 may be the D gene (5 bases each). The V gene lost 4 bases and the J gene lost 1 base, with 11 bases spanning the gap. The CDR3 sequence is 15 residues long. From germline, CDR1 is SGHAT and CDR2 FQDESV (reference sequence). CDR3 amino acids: CASSSPGAAKNIQYF. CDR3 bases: TGTGCCAGCAGCTCCCCCGGGGCTGCCAAAAACATTCAGTACTTC. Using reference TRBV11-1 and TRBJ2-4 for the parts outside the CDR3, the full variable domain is EAEVAQSPRYKITEKSQAVAFWCDPISGHATLYWYRQILGQGPELLVQFQDESVVDDSQLPKDRFSAERLKGVDSTLKIQPAELGDSAMYLCASSSPGAAKNIQYFGAGTRLSVL.

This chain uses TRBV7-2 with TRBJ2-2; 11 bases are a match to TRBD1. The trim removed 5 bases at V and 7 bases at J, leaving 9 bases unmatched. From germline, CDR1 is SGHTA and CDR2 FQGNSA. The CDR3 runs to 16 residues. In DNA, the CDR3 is TGTGCCAGCAGCGAAAGAGGACAGGGGGCGTACGGGGAGCTGTTTTTT. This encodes CASSERGQGAYGELFF.